Below, 21 T cell receptor beta chains from the same sample are listed, as sequenced in a study of shared clonotypes between healthy human individuals. CD8 cells regarded as naive lacked CD45RO, were positively chosen for CCR7, and omitted terminally differentiated effector memory CD45RA+ cells. Sequencing used immunoSEQ multiplex PCR; TCRdb keeps in-frame clones, though not all of them. This table holds about 2.2 million clones, about 93% found once. Sequenced input: naive CD8+ T cells from PBMCs. These receptors all stem from a man aged 18 to 29 in good health. Some clones in this sample may be carry-over from other donors' samples.

This chain's CDR3 is CASRVRTGNQPQHF. The CDR3 bases are TGTGCCAGCAGGGTCAGAACAGGGAATCAGCCCCAGCATTTT. This sequence joins TRBV28 and TRBJ1-5; D is perhaps TRBD1 (6 bases). This CDR3 has 14 amino acids. Trimming left V 6 bases short and J 4 bases short, with 13 bases between. CDR1 is MDHEN and CDR2 is SYDVKM in the germline V gene.

The chain is built from TRBV4-1 and TRBJ1-5; possibly TRBD1 for D (5 bases). V gave up 4 bases and J gave up 2 bases, with 18 bases separating them. Germline CDR1 is MGHRA and CDR2 is YSYEKL. The length of the CDR3 is 17 residues. CDR3 bases: TGCGCCAGCAGCCCCGAGGGGCAGACCCTTGGCAATCAGCCCCAGCATTTT. Its translation is CASSPEGQTLGNQPQHF.

The chain joins TRBV7-9 to TRBJ2-1, with a tentative D call TRBD1 (6 bases). V gave up 5 bases and J gave up 3 bases, with 14 bases separating them. This CDR3 region has 15 residues. CDR1 and CDR2 (germline): SEHNR, FQNEAQ (reference sequence). As DNA, the CDR3 is TGTGCCAGCAGCCAGCCCCCACAGGGCTACAATGAGCAGTTCTTC. Translation gives CASSQPPQGYNEQFF.

The J gene is TRBJ2-7, the V gene TRBV7-8; TRBD2 aligns across 7 bases. The germline CDR1 and CDR2 sequences are SGHVS and FQNEAQ. After removal of 5 bases from V and 3 bases from J, the junction contained 7 bases not matched to a gene. The CDR3 has 14 amino acids. The chain's CDR3 is CASSLAGVFYEQYF. The CDR3 nucleotides are TGTGCCAGCAGCCTGGCGGGAGTTTTCTACGAGCAGTACTTC.

This chain uses TRBV30 with TRBJ2-2; D gene uncertain. CDR3 size: 14 residues. V was trimmed by 4 bases and J by 5 bases, leaving 14 bases between them. Per germline, CDR1 GTSNPN and CDR2 SVGIG (reference sequence). The CDR3 loop reads CAWTAEAPTGELFF. In DNA form, the CDR3 reads TGTGCCTGGACCGCCGAGGCGCCAACCGGGGAGCTGTTTTTT.

The chain has TRBV28 and TRBJ2-5; TRBD2 aligns across 10 bases. Per the germline V gene, CDR1 is MDHEN and CDR2 is SYDVKM. This CDR3 has 16 amino acids. J gave up 4 bases and V 6 bases, and 11 bases lay outside the gene matches. The CDR3 nucleotides read TGTGCCAGCAGGGGGCGTCTAGCGGGAGTTCGAGAGACCCAGTACTTC. Residues: CASRGRLAGVRETQYF.

This chain uses TRBV5-1 with TRBJ1-1; no definite D call. This CDR3 has 13 amino acids. Germline loops: CDR1 SGHRS, CDR2 YFSETQ. Trimming pared 5 bases from V and 3 bases from J, leaving 11 bases between. The CDR3 coding sequence is TGCGCCAGCAGGGAGGAAGGGTACACTGAAGCTTTCTTT. Amino acid sequence: CASREEGYTEAFF.

The chain is built from TRBV10-3 and TRBJ1-5; D remains unclear. This CDR3 has 15 amino acids. V shed 0 bases and J shed 3 bases, with 9 bases lying between them. The V gene's germline CDR1 is ENHRY and CDR2 SYGVKD. The CDR3 is CAISESQGSNQPQHF. The DNA of the CDR3 is TGTGCCATCAGTGAGTCGCAAGGATCCAATCAGCCCCAGCATTTT.

The chain carries TRBV28 and TRBJ1-3; TRBD1 matches 9 bases. Losses at the gene ends were 5 bases for V and 4 bases for J; bases not matched to a gene: 9. The germline CDR1 and CDR2 sequences are MDHEN and SYDVKM. The CDR3 spans 16 residues. In DNA form, the CDR3 reads TGTGCCAGCAGTCCCCCCGGGACAGGGAACGGAAACACCATATATTTT. Its translation: CASSPPGTGNGNTIYF. The entire variable domain, with the rest obtained from reference TRBV28 and TRBJ1-3, is as follows: DVKVTQSSRYLVKRTGEKVFLECVQDMDHENMFWYRQDPGLGLRLIYFSYDVKMKEKGDIPEGYSVSREKKERFSLILESASTNQTSMYLCASSPPGTGNGNTIYFGEGSWLTVV.

As DNA, the CDR3 is TGTGCCAGCAGCGAGACAGGGTCGTGGTTCTCGCAGTACTTC. Amino acid sequence: CASSETGSWFSQYF. The rearrangement uses TRBV7-6 and TRBJ2-7, with 7 bases that match TRBD1. The CDR3 consists of 14 residues. V shed 5 bases, J shed 9 bases, and the junction held 13 bases outside the gene matches. The V gene's germline CDR1 is SGHVS and CDR2 FNYEAQ.

The rearrangement uses TRBV28 and TRBJ2-5, with D perhaps TRBD1 (6 bases). This CDR3 is built from 14 residues. CDR1 and CDR2 from the germline V gene are MDHEN and SYDVKM. V was trimmed by 8 bases and J by 1 base, leaving 14 bases between them. CDR3 sequence: CASSRVGAQETQYF. The CDR3 nucleotides are TGTGCCAGCTCCAGGGTGGGGGCCCAAGAGACCCAGTACTTC.

The rearrangement joins TRBV5-1 to TRBJ2-7; perhaps TRBD1 as D (6 bases). Trimming left V 2 bases short and J 6 bases short, with 12 bases between. Germline CDR1 SGHRS, CDR2 YFSETQ. This CDR3 has 13 amino acids. For the CDR3, the DNA is TGCGCCAGCAGCTTAGGCAGGGGTGGCGAGCAGTACTTC. As protein: CASSLGRGGEQYF. Looking up the rest from reference TRBV5-1 and TRBJ2-7 gives the full variable domain: KAGVTQTPRYLIKTRGQQVTLSCSPISGHRSVSWYQQTPGQGLQFLFEYFSETQRNKGNFPGRFSGRQFSNSRSEMNVSTLELGDSALYLCASSLGRGGEQYFGPGTRLTVT.

The rearrangement joins TRBV2 to TRBJ2-1; 9 bases line up with TRBD2. Germline CDR1 is SNHLY and CDR2 is FYNNEI. V lost 7 bases, J lost 6 bases, and 19 bases stayed unmatched. The CDR3 is 18 amino acids. CDR3 loop: CASTPPPTSGLWLNEQFF. The CDR3 DNA reads TGTGCCAGCACACCTCCGCCGACTAGCGGCCTCTGGCTCAATGAGCAGTTCTTC.

The rearrangement uses TRBV10-2 and TRBJ1-1; D gene uncertain. Between the trimmed V and J ends, which lost 4 bases and 4 bases, there was a span of 7 bases. Germline V gene lookup returns CDR1 WSHSY and CDR2 SAAADI. There are 12 residues in the CDR3. CDR3 in DNA: TGCGCCAGCAGTGCGGGTGGCACTGAAGCTTTCTTT. Amino acids: CASSAGGTEAFF.

This chain links TRBV9 with TRBJ1-2; D remains unclear. The CDR3 consists of 13 residues. Trimming cost V 3 bases and J 9 bases, with 15 bases left between them. Germline V lookup: CDR1 SGDLS, CDR2 YYNGEE. CDR3 region: CASSAAGRISYTF. As DNA, the CDR3 is TGTGCCAGCAGCGCGGCAGGAAGGATTAGCTACACCTTC.

This chain uses TRBV12-5 with TRBJ2-5, with 8 bases fitting TRBD2. The germline V gene encodes CDR1 LGHNT and CDR2 FRNRAP. CDR3 length: 16 residues. The trim removed 2 bases at V and 2 bases at J, leaving 7 bases unmatched. CDR3 protein: CASGLWAGGRQETQYF. The CDR3 bases are TGTGCTAGTGGTTTGTGGGCGGGAGGTCGGCAAGAGACCCAGTACTTC.

V is TRBV7-3 and J is TRBJ2-1; 10 bases map to TRBD2. This CDR3 contains 17 residues. Germline V gene lookup returns CDR1 SGHTA and CDR2 FQGTGA. The junction had 12 bases not matched to a gene; V was cut back by 4 bases and J by 6 bases. The chain's CDR3 is CASSSSSGSEMGNEQFF. The CDR3 DNA reads TGTGCCAGCAGCTCTTCTAGCGGGAGCGAGATGGGCAATGAGCAGTTCTTC.

Turning to this clone: The sample has other DNA sequences that encode this CDR3 too. The genes are TRBV4-1 and TRBJ2-1, with 9 positions matching TRBD2. V lost 1 base, J lost 7 bases, and 8 bases stayed unmatched. The germline gives CDR1 MGHRA, CDR2 YSYEKL. The CDR3 covers 16 residues. CDR3 nucleotide sequence: TGCGCCAGCAGCCAAGTTTTAGCGGGAGTGGATAATGAGCAGTTCTTC. It yields the protein CASSQVLAGVDNEQFF.

The chain carries TRBV19 and TRBJ2-5, with 7 bases matching TRBD1. The length of the CDR3 is 14 residues. From germline, CDR1 is LNHDA and CDR2 SQIVND (reference sequence). With V trimmed by 6 bases and J by 3 bases, 7 bases remained unmatched. The chain's CDR3 is CASRATGPKETQYF. The CDR3 coding sequence is TGTGCCAGTAGGGCGACAGGGCCAAAAGAGACCCAGTACTTC. The variable domain in full, with the rest retrieved from reference TRBV19 and TRBJ2-5, is DGGITQSPKYLFRKEGQNVTLSCEQNLNHDAMYWYRQDPGQGLRLIYYSQIVNDFQKGDIAEGYSVSREKKESFPLTVTSAQKNPTAFYLCASRATGPKETQYFGPGTRLLVL.

This chain connects TRBV7-9 to TRBJ2-1; D may be TRBD1 (6 bases). V was cut by 5 bases and J by 9 bases, with 23 bases left in between. Germline CDR1 is SEHNR and CDR2 is FQNEAQ (reference sequence). The CDR3 contains 16 residues. The CDR3 sequence: CASSLLQGPLRVEQFF. The CDR3 DNA sequence: TGTGCCAGCAGCCTACTACAGGGTCCCTTGAGGGTTGAGCAGTTCTTC.

This clone appeared once. The genes are TRBV6-5 and TRBJ2-7; D possibly corresponds to TRBD1 (6 bases). The V and J ends lost 5 bases and 5 bases respectively, with 13 bases between them. The CDR3 spans 13 residues. Germline V lookup: CDR1 MNHEY, CDR2 SVGAGI. The CDR3 loop reads CASSQQGLHEQYF. For the CDR3, the DNA is TGTGCCAGCAGTCAACAGGGTCTTCACGAGCAGTACTTC.